The rows below give T cell receptor beta chains drawn from one sample of a study of cytomegalovirus exposure and HLA in healthy donors. The assay was immunoSEQ multiplex PCR, and TCRdb's table has in-frame clones only and misses some. Of about 240,000 clones in the sample, roughly 86% were seen once. Sequences were obtained from PBMCs. The receptors derive from a woman younger than 45 in good health and CMV-seropositive. CDR3s include the opening cysteine and the closing phenylalanine or tryptophan. A D gene is named only where the DNA matches it firmly. Clone size is shown for a subset of rows, as once, few, many or a class of expanded clone.

TRBJ2-7 | - | TRBV5-1 | TRBD2 | TGCGCCAGCAGCGAATCTAGCGGACTGTACGAGCAGTACTTC | CASSESSGLYEQYF
TRBJ1-1 | - | TRBV5-1 | - | TGCGCCAGCAGCTTAGGGTTCGGGGACTTGAACACTGAAGCTTTCTTT | CASSLGFGDLNTEAFF
TRBJ1-1 | - | TRBV5-1 | - | TGCGCCAGCAGCTTGACCAGTTTGGACACTGAAGCTTTCTTT | CASSLTSLDTEAFF
TRBJ1-2 | few | TRBV28 | - | TGTGCCAGCAGGTCAGGGCAAACTAACTATGGCTACACCTTC | CASRSGQTNYGYTF
TRBJ2-3 | - | TRBV15 | TRBD2 | TGTGCCACCAGCGGGATGACTAGCGGTTCAGATACGCAGTATTTT | CATSGMTSGSDTQYF
TRBJ1-1 | few | TRBV30 | TRBD1 | TGTGCCTGGAAGACAGGGGGCCACACTGAAGCTTTCTTT | CAWKTGGHTEAFF
TRBJ2-5 | few | TRBV2 | TRBD2 | TGTGCCAGCAGGGGGACTGGGACTAGCCCACAAGAGACCCAGTACTTC | CASRGTGTSPQETQYF
TRBJ1-4 | - | TRBV5-1 | - | TGCGCCAGCAGCTTGGAAACAGCCCCTGGCGATGAAAAACTGTTTTTT | CASSLETAPGDEKLFF
TRBJ2-2 | - | TRBV19 | - | TGTGCCAGTAGTCCGTTCCTGAACACCGGGGAGCTGTTTTTT | CASSPFLNTGELFF
TRBJ1-3 | - | TRBV15 | TRBD1 | TGTGCCACCAGCCGGGACAGCCACTCTGGAAACACCATATATTTT | CATSRDSHSGNTIYF